This T cell receptor beta chain was captured by sequencing in a study of T cell responses to AZD1222 COVID-19 vaccine. The protocol was immunoSEQ multiplex PCR, while the TCRdb copy is restricted to in-frame clones and leaves out a portion. The sample has 140,000 or so clones, roughly 90% seen once. The study's findings and limits: Most donors were white British and more were female, and clonal diversity was possibly underestimated. Only after the peak T cell response were repertoires sampled. The reported proportion of spike-specific TCRs targeting unmutated variant regions was nearly half.

Concerning this clone: What it binds is not known.

Germline V gene lookup returns CDR1 SGHAT and CDR2 FQNNGV. After removal of 4 bases from V and 4 bases from J, the junction contained 21 bases not matched to a gene. The CDR3 totals 20 residues. The source of this sequence is an adult in good health. The source material was peripheral blood, sampled on day 0 of AZD1222 vaccination. V usage is TRBV11-2 and J usage is TRBJ2-2, with 7 bases that match TRBD2. CDR3 sequence: CASSSEIAAGFKGLTGELFF. The DNA of the CDR3 is TGTGCCAGCAGCTCAGAGATCGCAGCGGGATTCAAGGGACTCACCGGGGAGCTGTTTTTT.